This TCR beta chain was profiled in a study of cytomegalovirus exposure and HLA in healthy donors. The study drew the donors from its roughly 110-subject validation cohort, separate from the roughly 700-subject first cohort. Deletions cut 1 base from V and 1 base from J, with 13 bases between. This CDR3 contains 16 residues. The germline V gene has CDR1 KGHSH and CDR2 LQKENI. Libraries were prepared by immunoSEQ multiplex PCR; TCRdb keeps only in-frame clonotypes and omits some of them. The sample holds over 50,000 clones; approximately 95% are singletons and the top ten take roughly 1%. V gene TRBV18 combines with J gene TRBJ2-5; tentatively, D is TRBD1 (5 bases). Input material: PBMCs. This clonotype was sampled from a woman aged 18-29 years in good health and CMV-seronegative. CDR3 DNA sequence: TGTGCCAGCTCACCACGGGCAGGGAAGGGCCAAGAGACCCAGTACTTC. This gives the protein CASSPRAGKGQETQYF.